This TCR beta chain was recovered during a study of shared clonotypes between healthy human individuals. Overall study findings and caveats: Specimens sampled were limited to blood, with tissue repertoires likely differing.

With regard to this clone: Its antigen is unidentified.

Cells designated naive CD8 were CD45RO-negative and were positively selected for CCR7, with terminally differentiated effector memory CD45RA+ cells excluded. The CDR3 contains 16 residues. Trimming shortened V by 0 bases and J by 1 base, and 9 bases separated the two germline ends. Germline V gene lookup returns CDR1 MNHNS and CDR2 SASEGT. Repertoires were generated with immunoSEQ multiplex PCR, while TCRdb's copy carries only in-frame clones and drops some. The sample has roughly 1,800,000 clones, about 95% seen once. The clonotype originates from a man aged 18 to 29 in good health. The rearrangement links TRBV6-1 to TRBJ2-2, with D tentatively TRBD1 or TRBD2 (5 bases each). Sequencing was done on a sample of naive CD8+ T cells sorted from blood. Here the CDR3 DNA reads TGTGCCAGCAGTGAAGCGGGACCCCTGAACACCGGGGAGCTGTTTTTT. Translation: CASSEAGPLNTGELFF.